This section outlines one TCR beta chain sequence together with its context. Its cognate antigen is unknown. This sample was taken from a study of OX40 agonist ivuxolimab in advanced cancers. Study background: As their treatment, patients were administered ivuxolimab, an agonistic anti-OX40 (CD134) antibody. The group had a mean age of around 64 years, ranged from about 20 to 80, and was around 86% male. One hepatocellular carcinoma and two cutaneous melanoma patients partially responded.

CDR1 SGHDT and CDR2 YYEEEE come from the germline V gene. The CDR3 length is 18 residues. V shed 0 bases and J 8 bases; nucleotides not matched to a gene: 15. Whole-study results and caveats: Expanded clones belonging to CD8+ T cells outnumbered, on average, those of CD4+.

The data were produced by immunoSEQ multiplex PCR, yet TCRdb's version contains in-frame clones alone and is incomplete. The table shows 99,000 or so clones, with approximately 93% occurring only once. The clonotype originates from an adult with an advanced solid tumor such as melanoma, head and neck, liver or kidney cancer. The material sequenced was CD4+ or CD8+ T cells sorted from blood, taken in a trial of the OX40 agonist ivuxolimab. V is TRBV5-6 and J is TRBJ1-2, with 11 bases aligning to TRBD1. The CDR3 is CASSLGFIGTGGLEGYTF. The CDR3, as DNA: TGTGCCAGCAGCTTGGGTTTTATCGGGACAGGGGGTTTGGAGGGCTACACCTTC.